Listed here are 18 T cell receptor beta chains from one sample, sequenced in a study of vaccination and CD4 T cells after COVID-19. Their antigens are not known. The Oncomine TCR Beta short-read assay was what sequenced the DNA obtained from cultured CD4+ T cells. From the PCR reads, TCRdb called clonotypes with MiXCR, one entry per CDR3 protein. The sample holds around 19,000 distinct CDR3 sequences; 56% are singletons and the top ten take 7.5% to 10%. Documented treatment: approximately nine-day PBMC culture with coronavirus spike peptide pools or control peptides (ViraFEST assay). The sequenced sample consisted of CD4+ T cells from blood, cultured in vitro. The receptor source for this set is a human donor who had recovered from COVID-19.

This clonotype was observed a handful of times. The chain is built from TRBV6-2 or TRBV6-3 and TRBJ1-5, with a weak D call TRBD1 (5 bases). The CDR3 is 13 amino acids. Germline assignment: CDR1 MNHEY and CDR2 SVGEGT. With 6 bases removed from V and 4 bases from J, the gap between germline ends came to 10 bases. The CDR3 bases are TGTGCCAGCAGCGGGGGACTTAATCAGCCCCAGCATTTT. Translated: CASSGGLNQPQHF.

In nucleotides, the CDR3 is TGTGCCAGCGGGAAACTAGTTGTATTCACTAACTATGGCTACACCTTC. This translates into CASGKLVVFTNYGYTF. The J gene is TRBJ1-2, the V gene TRBV28, with D uncertain. Per germline, CDR1 MDHEN and CDR2 SYDVKM. The CDR3 has 16 amino acids. The V end was cut by 8 bases, the J end by 0 bases, with 19 bases between.

This clonotype was picked up a small number of times. This chain links TRBV10-1 with TRBJ2-1; 9 bases fit TRBD2. There are 16 residues in the CDR3. The germline CDR1 and CDR2 sequences are WNHNN and SYGVQD (reference sequence). V lost 2 bases and J lost 5; bases outside the gene matches: 7. The CDR3 bases are TGCGCCAGCAGTGAGAGGCGGACTAGCGTCGACAATGAGCAGTTCTTC. Translating gives CASSERRTSVDNEQFF.

The rearrangement joins TRBV15 to TRBJ1-5, with a weak D call TRBD1 (6 bases). The CDR3 consists of 16 residues. In germline, CDR1 is LNHNV, CDR2 YYDKDF (reference sequence). V shed 0 bases and J shed 4 bases, with 13 bases lying between them. CDR3 region: CATSRDRGMRNQPQHF. The DNA for the CDR3 is TGTGCCACCAGCAGAGATAGGGGGATGCGGAATCAGCCCCAGCATTTT.

The gene calls are TRBV28 and TRBJ1-1; 7 positions agree with TRBD1. There are 14 residues in the CDR3. Germline V gene data show CDR1 as MDHEN and CDR2 as SYDVKM. The V segment lost 6 bases and the J segment 4 bases; nucleotides outside the gene matches: 8. The CDR3 DNA sequence: TGTGCCAGCAGCCTGGGGGGACAGCCCACTGAAGCTTTCTTT. Translated, it gives CASSLGGQPTEAFF.

V usage is TRBV28 and J usage is TRBJ1-1; D uncertain. The CDR3 is made up of 13 amino acids. CDR1 MDHEN and CDR2 SYDVKM come from the germline V gene. The V and J ends lost 7 bases and 1 base respectively, with 10 bases between them. The CDR3 region has the DNA TGTGCCAGCAATTTCCTTCAGAACACTGAAGCTTTCTTT. It encodes CASNFLQNTEAFF.

The rearrangement uses TRBV7-8 and TRBJ2-7; a possible D gene is TRBD2 (5 bases). Germline V gene lookup returns CDR1 SGHVS and CDR2 FQNEAQ. The V end lost 1 base, the J end lost 6 bases, and 10 bases lay between the germline ends. This CDR3 region has 13 residues. The CDR3 reads CASSLVGRGEQYF. Here the CDR3 DNA reads TGTGCCAGCAGCTTAGTGGGGAGAGGCGAGCAGTACTTC.

This clonotype was detected a few times. This rearrangement joins TRBV20-1 to TRBJ1-6; D is unclear. V was clipped by 3 bases and J by 1 base, with 10 bases between them. This CDR3 region has 15 residues. The germline V gene encodes CDR1 DFQATT and CDR2 SNEGSKA (reference sequence). CDR3: CSARGSLSYNSPLHF. In DNA, the CDR3 is TGCAGTGCTAGGGGGAGTTTATCCTATAATTCACCCCTCCACTTT.

The chain combines TRBV19 with TRBJ2-4; D might be TRBD1 (6 bases). V lost 4 bases and J lost 0, with 16 bases in between. The germline V gene has CDR1 LNHDA and CDR2 SQIVND (reference sequence). The CDR3 length is 17 residues. The CDR3 nucleotides are TGTGCCAGTAGTAACCAGGGGTCCTACCTAGCCAAAAACATTCAGTACTTC. Translated, it gives CASSNQGSYLAKNIQYF.

This chain links TRBV12-3 or TRBV12-4 with TRBJ1-1; D unresolved. This CDR3 is built from 13 residues. V was shortened by 3 bases and J by 0 bases, with 5 bases between the two germline ends. The CDR3 DNA reads TGTGCCAGCAGTTTCTCTATGAACACTGAAGCTTTCTTT. This sequence encodes CASSFSMNTEAFF.

V is TRBV5-6 and J is TRBJ2-5, with D maybe TRBD2 (6 bases). Germline lookup yields CDR1 SGHDT and CDR2 YYEEEE. V gave up 1 base and J gave up 3 bases, with 16 bases separating them. The CDR3 sequence is 16 residues long. CDR3 sequence (DNA): TGTGCCAGCAGCTTGTTGGGAGTGGACTATAAAGAGACCCAGTACTTC. Its protein product is CASSLLGVDYKETQYF.

This clonotype was detected only a few times. The chain links TRBV19 to TRBJ1-5; 7 positions match TRBD1. The CDR3 runs 16 residues. Germline trimming cut 3 bases from V and 0 bases from J; bases unmatched to any gene: 5. CDR1 LNHDA and CDR2 SQIVND come from the germline V gene (reference sequence). CDR3 sequence reads: CASSIGYRGSNQPQHF. CDR3 sequence (DNA): TGTGCCAGTAGTATTGGTTACAGGGGTAGCAATCAGCCCCAGCATTTT. The full variable domain, rest sourced from reference TRBV19 and TRBJ1-5, is DGGITQSPKYLFRKEGQNVTLSCEQNLNHDAMYWYRQDPGQGLRLIYYSQIVNDFQKGDIAEGYSVSREKKESFPLTVTSAQKNPTAFYLCASSIGYRGSNQPQHFGDGTRLSIL.

The J gene is TRBJ2-2, the V gene TRBV5-4; D call uncertain. V was cut by 5 bases and J by 4 bases, with 12 bases left in between. CDR3 length: 14 amino acids. Germline V CDR1 and CDR2: SGHNT, YYREEE (reference sequence). CDR3 sequence: CASRLEKGTGELFF. The CDR3 DNA sequence: TGTGCCAGCAGACTCGAGAAGGGCACCGGGGAGCTGTTTTTT.

This clonotype was counted between two and nine times. V usage is TRBV20-1 and J usage is TRBJ2-3; 7 bases align to TRBD2. The V and J ends lost 6 bases and 3 bases, in that order; junction bases with no gene match: 12. Germline V gives CDR1 DFQATT, CDR2 SNEGSKA (reference sequence). The CDR3 contains 15 residues. As DNA, the CDR3 is TGCAGTGCGCATACCTCTGGCGGGAGAACAGATACGCAGTATTTT. Protein: CSAHTSGGRTDTQYF.

V gene TRBV7-6 combines with J gene TRBJ2-2; TRBD1 matches 7 bases. This CDR3 has 16 residues. CDR1 and CDR2 (germline): SGHVS, FNYEAQ. The V gene end was trimmed by 5 bases and the J gene end by 3 bases; junction bases not matched to a gene: 9. CDR3: CASSQTTGVDTGELFF. Written as DNA, the CDR3 is TGTGCCAGCAGCCAGACAACAGGGGTTGACACCGGGGAGCTGTTTTTT. Full variable domain (rest looked up from reference TRBV7-6 and TRBJ2-2): GAGVSQSPRYKVTKRGQDVALRCDPISGHVSLYWYRQALGQGPEFLTYFNYEAQQDKSGLPNDRFSAERPEGSISTLTIQRTEQRDSAMYRCASSQTTGVDTGELFFGEGSRLTVL.

The J gene is TRBJ2-7, the V gene TRBV27, with 7 bases that match TRBD2. Trimming at V came to 2 bases and at J to 5 bases, leaving 9 bases not matched to a gene. The CDR3 runs to 15 residues. Germline V lookup: CDR1 MNHEY, CDR2 SMNVEV (reference sequence). CDR3 bases: TGTGCCAGCAGTTTAGTATCTAGCGGTGATCACGAGCAGTACTTC. As protein: CASSLVSSGDHEQYF.

This clonotype was counted only a few times. The chain uses TRBV20-1 and TRBJ1-1; 7 bases map to TRBD1. CDR1 is DFQATT and CDR2 is SNEGSKA in the germline V gene (reference sequence). This CDR3 spans 14 amino acids. V dropped 3 bases and J dropped 5; count of bases not matched to a gene: 9. The chain's CDR3 is CSARPFDRDTEAFF. The CDR3 DNA reads TGCAGTGCTAGGCCCTTTGACAGGGATACTGAAGCTTTCTTT.

V is TRBV10-3 and J is TRBJ2-7; weak D call: TRBD2 (5 bases). The CDR3 length is 14 residues. Per the germline V gene, CDR1 is ENHRY and CDR2 is SYGVKD. V lost 2 bases and J 3 bases, leaving 11 bases between the germline ends. CDR3 nucleotides: TGTGCCATCAGTGAGGGACTTGAGTACTACGAGCAGTACTTC. Its protein is CAISEGLEYYEQYF.